The rows below give T cell receptor beta chains drawn from one sample of a study of cytomegalovirus exposure and HLA in healthy donors. Data came from immunoSEQ multiplex PCR; TCRdb stores just in-frame clones and leaves some out. In the table there are 80,000 to 100,000 clones, about 81% of which are singletons. The sample consisted of PBMCs. The source is a man in his forties in good health and CMV-seronegative. CDR3s include the opening cysteine and the closing phenylalanine or tryptophan. A D gene is named only where the DNA matches it firmly. The size entry is marked missing in some rows and otherwise reads once, few, many or a size class.

v_gene,d_gene,abundance,j_gene,CDR3aa,CDR3nt
TRBV7-8,TRBD1,-,TRBJ1-5,CASSLHGQGGNQPQHF,TGTGCCAGCAGCCTACACGGACAGGGCGGCAATCAGCCCCAGCATTTT
TRBV5-1,TRBD1,-,TRBJ1-1,CASSRIQGAATEAFF,TGCGCCAGCAGCAGAATACAGGGGGCAGCCACTGAAGCTTTCTTT
TRBV2,-,-,TRBJ1-5,CASSATDSNQPQHF,TGTGCCAGCAGTGCAACAGATAGCAATCAGCCCCAGCATTTT
TRBV18,-,-,TRBJ1-5,CASSPPGGNQPQHF,TGTGCCAGCTCACCCCCCGGGGGCAATCAGCCCCAGCATTTT
TRBV19,-,-,TRBJ1-1,CASSAQTAEAFF,TGTGCCAGTAGTGCCCAGACAGCTGAAGCTTTCTTT
TRBV10-3,TRBD1,-,TRBJ2-7,CAISRQGDSPQYF,TGTGCCATCAGCAGACAGGGGGACAGTCCCCAGTACTTC
TRBV19,TRBD1,once,TRBJ1-6,CASSMGQGEVPLHF,TGTGCCAGTAGTATGGGACAGGGCGAAGTACCCCTCCACTTT
TRBV6-6,-,few,TRBJ2-7,CASSHDRLSGEQYF,TGTGCCAGCAGTCACGACAGGTTATCGGGGGAGCAGTACTTC
TRBV4-1,-,-,TRBJ2-7,CASSVGQGPTPYEQYF,TGCGCCAGCAGCGTGGGCCAGGGGCCAACCCCGTACGAGCAGTACTTC
TRBV6-6,-,-,TRBJ2-7,CASSRMEDGSYEQYF,TGTGCCAGCAGCCGCATGGAGGACGGCTCCTACGAGCAGTACTTC
TRBV5-1,-,-,TRBJ2-5,CASRGLELSETQYF,TGCGCCAGCAGGGGGCTCGAACTATCGGAGACCCAGTACTTC
TRBV19,TRBD1,-,TRBJ2-2,CASSIRTGISTGELFF,TGTGCCAGTAGTATCCGGACAGGTATATCCACCGGGGAGCTGTTTTTT
TRBV4-3,-,-,TRBJ1-5,CASSQGVLDQPQHF,TGCGCCAGCAGCCAGGGAGTCCTGGATCAGCCCCAGCATTTT
TRBV5-5,TRBD2,-,TRBJ2-1,CASSPGLVGANEQFF,TGTGCCAGCAGCCCCGGACTAGTGGGAGCCAATGAGCAGTTCTTC
TRBV9,TRBD2,-,TRBJ2-2,CASSVAGRGGATGELFF,TGTGCCAGCAGCGTAGCCGGGCGGGGGGGGGCCACCGGGGAGCTGTTTTTT
TRBV2,TRBD1,-,TRBJ2-7,CASGTAYEQYF,TGTGCCAGCGGGACAGCGTACGAGCAGTACTTC